The clone carrying this TCR beta chain was recorded once. The table came from immunoSEQ multiplex PCR; TCRdb's copy has only in-frame clones and leaves some out. The sample lists some 69,000 clones, roughly 96% occurring once. The CDR3 is made up of 15 amino acids. The germline V gene encodes CDR1 SNHLY and CDR2 FYNNEI. V lost 8 bases, J lost 0 bases, and 6 bases stayed unmatched. These data are taken from a study of cytomegalovirus exposure and HLA in healthy donors. Overall study context: The 550 to 800 first-cohort repertoires and the 130 or so validation repertoires shared the same platform, a later analysis reported.

This clonotype was obtained from a man aged 18 to 30 in good health and CMV-seronegative. The chain couples TRBV2 to TRBJ2-2, with 7 bases fitting TRBD1. Sequencing used PBMCs. CDR3 sequence reads: CASGDSFTNTGELFF. Here the CDR3 DNA reads TGTGCCAGCGGGGACAGCTTTACGAACACCGGGGAGCTGTTTTTT.